This TCR beta chain is drawn from a study of T cells expressing NK-cell markers. Study summary: One of eight sequenced donors was HCMV-seronegative; the other seven were seropositive.

This CDR3 region has 15 residues. The germline gives CDR1 SGHRS, CDR2 YFSETQ. TCR beta cDNA was made by 5'RACE template switching with UMIs. Reanalyzing the 5' RACE reads, TCRdb keeps one entry per CDR3 protein, without DNA. This sample's table reports about half a million distinct CDR3 sequences. Findings and caveats of the study: In a few donors, dominant clonotypes made up roughly 28.3-65% of CD3+CD56-NKG2C+ cells.

Note on this clonotype: Its antigen is unidentified.

Sequencing used blood T cells: a sorted CD56 or NKG2C T cell subset, CD4+ or CD8+ T cells, or bulk PBMC T cells (not recorded which). The V gene is TRBV5-1, the J gene TRBJ2-1; the TCRdb call, TRBD1, lacks DNA for checking. The receptor was isolated from a woman in her 50s in good health. CDR3 in amino acids: CASSPIAGRGAEQFF.